A selection of T cell receptor beta chains follows, all from one sample in a study of blood T cell repertoires in COVID-19. This table comes from immunoSEQ multiplex PCR, and its TCRdb copy is limited to in-frame clones, with some not included. The sample yields under 30,000 clones, 86% seen once. Sequencing was done on a sample of peripheral blood. These receptors came from a woman at least 80 years old with active or convalescent COVID-19. CDR3s include the opening cysteine and the closing phenylalanine or tryptophan. A D gene is named only where the DNA matches it firmly. Size tells how often a clone was seen (once, few, many) or the class of an expanded clone, and some rows leave it out.

J	V	D	size	DNA	CDR3
TRBJ2-7	TRBV7-2	NA	NA	TGTGCCAGCTCTCGCCCCGACTACGCCTTCTACGAGCAGTACTTC	CASSRPDYAFYEQYF
TRBJ2-7	TRBV2	NA	once	TGTGCCAGCAGCAGGGACAACTCCTACGAGCAGTACTTC	CASSRDNSYEQYF
TRBJ2-2	TRBV13	NA	NA	TGTGCCAGCAGCCACGGCGACAGGTCAACCGGGGAGCTGTTTTTT	CASSHGDRSTGELFF
TRBJ2-7	TRBV6-2/TRBV6-3	NA	NA	TGTGCCAGCAGCCCGGGGTACGGACTATCCGAGCAGTACTTC	CASSPGYGLSEQYF
TRBJ2-3	TRBV7-9	NA	NA	TGTGCCAGCAGTCCGGAGGGCGGGATTCGCACAGATACGCAGTATTTT	CASSPEGGIRTDTQYF
TRBJ1-5	TRBV7-9	NA	once	TGTGCCAGTCAGATGGGGCAGTCAAACAATCAGCCCCAGCATTTT	CASQMGQSNNQPQHF
TRBJ2-1	TRBV27	TRBD2	NA	TGTGCCAGCAGTTTAGGTGGGCTAGCGGTTTACAATGAGCAGTTCTTC	CASSLGGLAVYNEQFF
TRBJ2-3	TRBV11-3	TRBD2	NA	TGTGCCAGCAGCTTTTCTAGCGGGAGGGGCACAGATACGCAGTATTTT	CASSFSSGRGTDTQYF
TRBJ1-1	TRBV5-1	NA	few	TGCGCCAGCGTCCCGGACAGTAACACTGAAGCTTTCTTT	CASVPDSNTEAFF
TRBJ1-1	TRBV4-3	TRBD1	NA	TGCGCCAGCAGCCGGGACGGGACAGGGTACACTGAAGCTTTCTTT	CASSRDGTGYTEAFF
TRBJ2-1	TRBV28	TRBD1	NA	TGTGCCAGCAGGTTCCGGGACAGGGAGGAACTGTTCTTC	CASRFRDREELFF
TRBJ2-7	TRBV7-2	TRBD2	NA	TGTGCCAGCGGACGGGGAGGGACGGTCTACGAGCAGTACTTC	CASGRGGTVYEQYF
TRBJ1-3	TRBV6-5	NA	once	TGTGCCAGCGTCCCGGGAGGAACTGGAAACACCATATATTTT	CASVPGGTGNTIYF
TRBJ1-2	TRBV3-1/TRBV3-2	TRBD1	NA	TGTGCCAGCAGCCGAGAGTACAGGGGGCGCAGGTATGGCTACACCTTC	CASSREYRGRRYGYTF
TRBJ1-1	TRBV5-5	NA	NA	TGTGCCAGCAGCTTTATTGCAGGGAAGACTGAAGCTTTCTTT	CASSFIAGKTEAFF
TRBJ2-1	TRBV27	NA	once	TGTGCCAGCAGTTTCCGGACAGCCGCGAACAATGAGCAGTTCTTC	CASSFRTAANNEQFF
TRBJ2-7	TRBV9	NA	NA	TGTGCCAGCAGCCGAGGAGGGTCCTACGAGCAGTACTTC	CASSRGGSYEQYF